The clone carrying this T cell receptor beta chain was picked up many times. Its antigen is as yet unknown. The data are from a study of Ad26.COV2.S vaccination and SARS-CoV-2 variants. About the research overall: It was the COV1001 Ad26.COV2.S trial arm that included the donor. Participants got Ad26.COV2.S intramuscularly, once or twice 56 days apart. Findings of the study overall: Vaccinees and placebo recipients showed similar non-spike TCR breadth.

Treatment given: around 19 received Ad26.COV2.S at low or high dose, single or two shots; roughly five received placebo; per-sample allocation not given. Vaccine and placebo recipients were sampled on day 63 after the first injection. With 6 bases removed from V and 0 bases from J, the gap between germline ends came to 12 bases. The germline gives CDR1 SQVTM, CDR2 ANQGSEA. The CDR3 extends over 13 amino acids. TCRdb's table, derived via immunoSEQ multiplex PCR, lists solely in-frame clones and lacks some. The sample records 320,000 or so clones, about 90% being singletons. This clonotype was sampled from a person between 18 and 59 years old who received the Ad26.COV2.S COVID-19 vaccine or a placebo. V usage is TRBV29-1 and J usage is TRBJ2-7; D may be TRBD2 (5 bases). The sequencing used peripheral blood, collected in a trial of Ad26.COV2.S vaccine versus placebo. This chain's CDR3 is CSVKDYSSYEQYF. The DNA for the CDR3 is TGCAGCGTCAAAGACTATAGCTCCTACGAGCAGTACTTC.